This T cell receptor beta chain was recorded in a study of shared clonotypes between healthy human individuals. For this clone: Other nucleotide sequences from this sample produce the same CDR3.

Data came from immunoSEQ multiplex PCR; TCRdb stores just in-frame clones and leaves some out. The repertoire holds more than 900,000 clones, with about four fifths as singletons. The CDR3 has 13 residues. Germline V CDR1 and CDR2: SGHRS, YFSETQ. Trimming took off 0 bases at V and 5 bases at J, with 5 bases between the two ends. This TCR was recovered from a man aged 18-30 years in good health. Some clones in this sample may be carry-over from other donors' samples. The rearrangement joins TRBV5-1 to TRBJ2-2; the D is unclear. Sample: memory CD4+ T cells from PBMCs. Subset noted: CD45RA-negative fraction. CDR3 DNA sequence: TGCGCCAGCAGCTTGGTTCCGACCGGGGAGCTGTTTTTT. Translated: CASSLVPTGELFF.